A single sample is the source of the 11 T cell receptor beta chains below, sequenced in a study of blood T cell repertoires in COVID-19. Using immunoSEQ multiplex PCR, the repertoire was profiled, and TCRdb retains in-frame clones only, with some absent. The sample lists some 180,000 clones, 70% to 85% occurring once. The sequencing input was peripheral blood. Source of these receptors: a human donor in a cohort sampled during active COVID-19.

This chain links TRBV27 with TRBJ2-7, with TRBD2 as a possible D gene (6 bases). Trimming left V 5 bases short and J 1 base short, with 12 bases between. CDR3 length: 14 residues. From germline, CDR1 is MNHEY and CDR2 SMNVEV (reference sequence). DNA for the CDR3: TGTGCCAGCAGTAGGACTGCGGGGTCCTACGAGCAGTACTTC. Residues: CASSRTAGSYEQYF.

The gene calls are TRBV7-9 and TRBJ2-4, with 15 bases that match TRBD2. The V gene's germline CDR1 is SEHNR and CDR2 FQNEAQ (reference sequence). V shed 5 bases, J shed 15 bases, and the junction held 8 bases outside the gene matches. This CDR3 contains 14 residues. CDR3: CASSTGLAGGEWYF. In DNA, the CDR3 is TGTGCCAGCAGCACCGGACTAGCGGGAGGGGAATGGTACTTC.

This clone appeared a single time. In nucleotides, the CDR3 is TGCGCCAGCAGCTTGGCAGGCGGGAGGTCGAGCGATACGCAGTATTTT. Translating gives CASSLAGGRSSDTQYF. The chain employs TRBV5-1 and TRBJ2-3; the match to TRBD2 covers 8 bases. The CDR3 spans 16 residues. Trimming took 0 bases from V and 6 from J; bases not matched to a gene: 9. The germline CDR1 and CDR2 sequences are SGHRS and YFSETQ.

This clone was counted a few times. J is TRBJ2-7 and V is TRBV28; 9 bases fit TRBD2. V trimming: 10 bases; J trimming: 3 bases; junction bases outside the gene matches: 13. The CDR3 loop spans 15 amino acids. Germline V CDR1 and CDR2: MDHEN, SYDVKM. CDR3 amino acids: CATRTLAGVYYEQYF. The CDR3 nucleotides are TGTGCCACCCGTACTTTAGCGGGAGTTTACTACGAGCAGTACTTC.

The rearrangement links TRBV27 to TRBJ2-7; D remains ambiguous. Germline lookup yields CDR1 MNHEY and CDR2 SMNVEV (reference sequence). Trimming cost V 4 bases and J 3 bases, with 10 bases left between them. The length of the CDR3 is 13 residues. For the CDR3, the DNA is TGTGCCAGCAGTTCCACTCGGTTCTACGAGCAGTACTTC. Translating gives CASSSTRFYEQYF.

The chain joins TRBV4-1 to TRBJ2-1, with 9 bases lining up with TRBD2. The CDR3 is 17 amino acids. The V segment lost 2 bases and the J segment 3 bases; nucleotides outside the gene matches: 8. Germline CDR1 is MGHRA and CDR2 is YSYEKL. CDR3 nucleotides: TGCGCCAGCAGCCAACCCCCTGCGGGAGGGAACTACAATGAGCAGTTCTTC. This gives the protein CASSQPPAGGNYNEQFF.

J is TRBJ1-6 and V is TRBV30; the D gene is possibly TRBD1 (5 bases). Germline CDR1 is GTSNPN and CDR2 is SVGIG (reference sequence). V lost 7 bases to trimming and J lost 10 bases, with 20 bases between them. There are 14 residues in the CDR3. The CDR3 spells CASLRSDSTSPLHF. The CDR3 nucleotides read TGTGCCTCCCTGAGATCCGACAGCACATCACCCCTCCACTTT.

The V and J genes are TRBV5-8 and TRBJ1-6; D is ambiguous. The CDR3 extends over 12 amino acids. Germline CDR1 SGHTS, CDR2 YDEGEE. Trimming took off 2 bases at V and 15 bases at J, with 12 bases between the two ends. CDR3 bases: TGTGCCAGCAGCTTTGTTTTGAGGCGCCTCCACTTT. It specifies CASSFVLRRLHF.

The CDR3 DNA reads TGTGCCAGCAGTTTTTTCCGCACTGAAGCTTTCTTT. Its translation: CASSFFRTEAFF. J is TRBJ1-1 and V is TRBV12-3 or TRBV12-4; D unclear. CDR3 size: 12 residues. Trimming shortened V by 3 bases and J by 4 bases, and 6 bases separated the two germline ends.

V gene TRBV28 combines with J gene TRBJ1-2; maybe TRBD1 (6 bases). The CDR3 extends over 16 amino acids. Deletions cut 6 bases from V and 3 bases from J, with 20 bases between. Germline loops: CDR1 MDHEN, CDR2 SYDVKM. DNA of the CDR3: TGTGCCAGCAGGGTACCGGCGGGGGCTGGAGACTATGGCTACACCTTC. Its protein is CASRVPAGAGDYGYTF.

The chain has TRBV14 and TRBJ2-3, with a weak D call TRBD1 (6 bases). Germline lookup yields CDR1 SGHDN and CDR2 FVKESK. This CDR3 is 16 amino acids long. The V gene lost 2 bases and the J gene lost 2 bases, with 14 bases spanning the gap. This chain's CDR3 is CASSQLDRPYTDTQYF. DNA of the CDR3: TGTGCCAGCAGCCAACTCGACAGGCCCTACACAGATACGCAGTATTTT.